This TCR beta chain was sequenced in a study of monozygotic twins with inflammatory bowel disease. Reprocessing the 5' RACE reads, TCRdb reports a single entry for every CDR3 protein and omits DNA. The repertoire table contains more than 350,000 distinct CDR3 sequences. The source is a human donor with ulcerative colitis or Crohn's disease, or a healthy co-twin of an affected twin (not recorded which). The specimen sequenced was blood.

The CDR3 spells CASSLAGTGASNYGYTF. This chain connects TRBV5-1 to TRBJ1-2; TCRdb gives TRBD1 as the D gene, but with no DNA this cannot be confirmed. The CDR3 runs 17 residues. CDR1 is SGHRS, CDR2 YFSETQ, per germline.